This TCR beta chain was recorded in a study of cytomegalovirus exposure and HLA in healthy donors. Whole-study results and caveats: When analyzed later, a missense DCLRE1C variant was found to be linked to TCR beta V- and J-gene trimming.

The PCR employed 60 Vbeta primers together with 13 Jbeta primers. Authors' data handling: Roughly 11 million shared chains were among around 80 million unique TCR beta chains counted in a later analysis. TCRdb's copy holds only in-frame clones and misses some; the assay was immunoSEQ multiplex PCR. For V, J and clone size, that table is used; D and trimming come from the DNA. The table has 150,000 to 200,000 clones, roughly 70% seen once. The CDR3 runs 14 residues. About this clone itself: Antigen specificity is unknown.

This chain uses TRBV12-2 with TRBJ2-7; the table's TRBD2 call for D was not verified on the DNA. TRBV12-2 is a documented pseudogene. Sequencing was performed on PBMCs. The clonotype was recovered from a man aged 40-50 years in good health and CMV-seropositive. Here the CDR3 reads CASRDTRDTYEQYF. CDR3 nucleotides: TGTGCAAGTCGCGACACGAGGGATACCTACGAGCAGTACTTC.